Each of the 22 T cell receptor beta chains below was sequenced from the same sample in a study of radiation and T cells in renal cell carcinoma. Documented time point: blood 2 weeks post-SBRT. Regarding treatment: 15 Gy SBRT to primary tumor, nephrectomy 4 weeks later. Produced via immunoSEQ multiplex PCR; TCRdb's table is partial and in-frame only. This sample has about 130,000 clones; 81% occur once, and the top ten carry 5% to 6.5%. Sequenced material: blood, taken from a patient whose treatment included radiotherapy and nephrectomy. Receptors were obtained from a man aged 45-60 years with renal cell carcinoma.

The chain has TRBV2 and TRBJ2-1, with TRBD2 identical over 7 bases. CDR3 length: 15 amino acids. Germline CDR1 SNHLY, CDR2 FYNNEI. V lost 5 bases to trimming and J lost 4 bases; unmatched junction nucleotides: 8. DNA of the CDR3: TGTGCCAGCAGTAAGCCGGGACTAAGATACAATGAGCAGTTCTTC. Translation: CASSKPGLRYNEQFF.

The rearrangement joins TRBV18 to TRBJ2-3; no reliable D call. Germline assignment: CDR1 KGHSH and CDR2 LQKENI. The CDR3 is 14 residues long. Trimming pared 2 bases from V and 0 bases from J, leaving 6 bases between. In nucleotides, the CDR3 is TGTGCCAGCTCACCAGGGCAGAGCACAGATACGCAGTATTTT. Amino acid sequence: CASSPGQSTDTQYF.

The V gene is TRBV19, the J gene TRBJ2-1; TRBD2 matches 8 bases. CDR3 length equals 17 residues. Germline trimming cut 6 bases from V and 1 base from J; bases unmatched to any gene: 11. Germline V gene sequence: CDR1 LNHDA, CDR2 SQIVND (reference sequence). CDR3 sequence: CASRAASGGLSYNEQFF. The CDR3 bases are TGTGCCAGTAGGGCGGCAAGCGGGGGCCTATCCTACAATGAGCAGTTCTTC.

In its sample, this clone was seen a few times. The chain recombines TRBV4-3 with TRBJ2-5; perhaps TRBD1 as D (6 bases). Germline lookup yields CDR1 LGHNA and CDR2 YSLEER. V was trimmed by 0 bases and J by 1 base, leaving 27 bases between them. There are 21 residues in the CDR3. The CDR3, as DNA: TGCGCCAGCAGCCAAGAAATCCGGAGGACAGCACTCGAGACTTTCCAAGAGACCCAGTACTTC. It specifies CASSQEIRRTALETFQETQYF.

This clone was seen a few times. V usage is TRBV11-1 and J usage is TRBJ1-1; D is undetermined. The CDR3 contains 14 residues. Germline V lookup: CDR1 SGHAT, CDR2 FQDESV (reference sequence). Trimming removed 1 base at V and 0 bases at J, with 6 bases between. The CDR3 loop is CASSLDVMNTEAFF. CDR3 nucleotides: TGTGCCAGCAGCTTAGACGTGATGAACACTGAAGCTTTCTTT. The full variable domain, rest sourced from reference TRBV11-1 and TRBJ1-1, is EAEVAQSPRYKITEKSQAVAFWCDPISGHATLYWYRQILGQGPELLVQFQDESVVDDSQLPKDRFSAERLKGVDSTLKIQPAELGDSAMYLCASSLDVMNTEAFFGQGTRLTVV.

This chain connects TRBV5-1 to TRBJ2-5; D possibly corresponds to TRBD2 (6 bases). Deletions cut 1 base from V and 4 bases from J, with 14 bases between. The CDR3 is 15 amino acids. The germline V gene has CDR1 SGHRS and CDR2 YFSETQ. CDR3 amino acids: CASSLMSGVAETQYF. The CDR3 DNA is TGCGCCAGCAGCTTGATGTCGGGAGTGGCAGAGACCCAGTACTTC.

Here the CDR3 DNA reads TGTGCCAGCTCACCCAACGGGCACAAGGGGAACACCATATATTTT. This translates into CASSPNGHKGNTIYF. This sequence joins TRBV18 and TRBJ1-3; TRBD1 might be the D (5 bases). V was shortened by 3 bases and J by 7 bases, with 16 bases between the two germline ends. CDR1 is KGHSH and CDR2 is LQKENI in the germline V gene. The CDR3 sequence is 15 residues long.

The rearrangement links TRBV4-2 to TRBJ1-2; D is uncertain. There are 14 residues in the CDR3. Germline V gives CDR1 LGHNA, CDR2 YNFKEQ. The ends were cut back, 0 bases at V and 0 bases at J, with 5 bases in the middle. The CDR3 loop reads CASSQDRTNYGYTF. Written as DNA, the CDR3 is TGTGCCAGCAGCCAAGATAGGACTAACTATGGCTACACCTTC.

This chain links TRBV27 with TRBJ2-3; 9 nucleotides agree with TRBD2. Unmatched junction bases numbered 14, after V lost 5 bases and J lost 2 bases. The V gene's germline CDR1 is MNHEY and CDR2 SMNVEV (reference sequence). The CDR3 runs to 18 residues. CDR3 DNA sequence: TGTGCCAGCAGTGAACGACAGTTAGCGGGGGCTTTCACAGATACGCAGTATTTT. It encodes CASSERQLAGAFTDTQYF.

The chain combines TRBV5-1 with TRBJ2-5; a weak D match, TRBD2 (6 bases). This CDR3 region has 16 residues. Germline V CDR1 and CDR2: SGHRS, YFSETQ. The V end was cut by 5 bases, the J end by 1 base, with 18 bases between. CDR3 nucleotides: TGCGCCAGCAGTCTATCCGGCGGGCGGGGCCAAGAGACCCAGTACTTC. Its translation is CASSLSGGRGQETQYF.

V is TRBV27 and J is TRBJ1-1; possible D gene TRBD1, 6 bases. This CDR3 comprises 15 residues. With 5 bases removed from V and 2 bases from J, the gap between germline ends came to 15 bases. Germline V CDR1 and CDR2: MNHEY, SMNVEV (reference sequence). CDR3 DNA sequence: TGTGCCAGCAGTCTGACCACGGGGGCAAACACTGAAGCTTTCTTT. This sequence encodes CASSLTTGANTEAFF.

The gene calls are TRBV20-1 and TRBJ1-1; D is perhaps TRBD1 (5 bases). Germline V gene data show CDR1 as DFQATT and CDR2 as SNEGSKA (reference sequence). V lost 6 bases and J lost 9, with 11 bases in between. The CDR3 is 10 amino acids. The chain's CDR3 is CSALGPKAFF. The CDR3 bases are TGCAGTGCCCTGGGACCTAAAGCTTTCTTT.

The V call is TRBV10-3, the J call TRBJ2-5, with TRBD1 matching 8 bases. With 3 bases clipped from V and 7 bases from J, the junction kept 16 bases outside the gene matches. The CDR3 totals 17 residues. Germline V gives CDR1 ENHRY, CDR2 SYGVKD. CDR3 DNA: TGTGCCATCAGTGAATACGGACAGGGCGGTCCCTCTTGGACCCAGTACTTC. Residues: CAISEYGQGGPSWTQYF.

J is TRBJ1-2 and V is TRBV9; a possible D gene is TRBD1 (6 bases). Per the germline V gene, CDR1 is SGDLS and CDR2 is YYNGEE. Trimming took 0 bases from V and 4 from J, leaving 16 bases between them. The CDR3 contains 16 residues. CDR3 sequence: CASSVGVSGAGYGYTF. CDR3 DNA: TGTGCCAGCAGCGTAGGTGTGTCGGGGGCAGGCTATGGCTACACCTTC.

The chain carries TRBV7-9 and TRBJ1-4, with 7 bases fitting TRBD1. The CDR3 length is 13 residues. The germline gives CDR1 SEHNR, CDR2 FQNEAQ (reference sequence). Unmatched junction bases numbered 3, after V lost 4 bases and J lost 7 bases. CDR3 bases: TGTGCCAGCAGCTCGAGGGGGCGTGAAAAACTGTTTTTT. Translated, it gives CASSSRGREKLFF.

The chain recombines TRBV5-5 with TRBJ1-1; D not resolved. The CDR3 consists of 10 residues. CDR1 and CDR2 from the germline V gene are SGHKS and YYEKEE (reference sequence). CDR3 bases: TGTGCAAGAATGAACACTGAAGCTTTCTTT. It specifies CARMNTEAFF.

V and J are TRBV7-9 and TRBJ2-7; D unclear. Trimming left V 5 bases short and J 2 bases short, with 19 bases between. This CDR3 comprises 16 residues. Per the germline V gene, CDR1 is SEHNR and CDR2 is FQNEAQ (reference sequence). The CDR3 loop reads CASSQSVSFRPYEQYF. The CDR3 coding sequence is TGTGCCAGCAGCCAGAGTGTTTCATTTAGGCCCTACGAGCAGTACTTC.

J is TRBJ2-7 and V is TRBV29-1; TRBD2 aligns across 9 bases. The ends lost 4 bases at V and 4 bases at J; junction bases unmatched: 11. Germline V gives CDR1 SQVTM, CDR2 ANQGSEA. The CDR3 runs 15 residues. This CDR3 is CSVVYGLATGYEQYF. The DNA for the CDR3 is TGCAGCGTTGTGTACGGACTAGCGACGGGTTACGAGCAGTACTTC.

As DNA, the CDR3 is TGTGCCAGCTCACCCGACAGGTTGAACACTGAAGCTTTCTTT. This codes for CASSPDRLNTEAFF. V usage is TRBV18 and J usage is TRBJ1-1, with a weak D call TRBD1 (6 bases). This CDR3 comprises 14 residues. Looked up from germline, CDR1 is KGHSH and CDR2 is LQKENI. V was shortened by 3 bases and J by 0 bases, with 8 bases between the two germline ends.

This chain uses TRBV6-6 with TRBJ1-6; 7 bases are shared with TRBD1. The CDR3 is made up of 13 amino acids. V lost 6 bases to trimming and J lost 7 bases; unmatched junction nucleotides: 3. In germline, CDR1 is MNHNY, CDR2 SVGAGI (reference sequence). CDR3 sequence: CASRRQGNSPLHF. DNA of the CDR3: TGTGCCAGCAGGCGACAGGGCAATTCACCCCTCCACTTT.

The CDR3 DNA reads as TGTGCCAGCAGCCACCGGACAGGTGAGCAGTTCTTC. The encoded protein is CASSHRTGEQFF. This chain joins TRBV7-9 and TRBJ2-1, with 7 bases lining up with TRBD1. The CDR3 spans 12 residues. The ends lost 5 bases at V and 9 bases at J; junction bases unmatched: 4. Germline CDR1 reads SEHNR; CDR2 reads FQNEAQ (reference sequence).

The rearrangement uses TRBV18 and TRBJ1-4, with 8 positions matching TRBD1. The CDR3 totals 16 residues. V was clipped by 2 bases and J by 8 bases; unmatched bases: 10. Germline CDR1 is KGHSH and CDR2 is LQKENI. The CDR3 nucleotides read TGTGCCAGCTCACCAAACGGACAGGGTTCAGAGGAAAAACTGTTTTTT. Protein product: CASSPNGQGSEEKLFF.